Each of the 13 T cell receptor beta chains below was sequenced from the same sample in a study of CXCR3-negative and CXCR3-positive naive CD8 T cells. General study results and limits: The study found more hydrophobic TRB CDR3s in CXCR3-positive naive cells than in CXCR3-negative naive cells.

5' RACE with UMI labels generated the TRB cDNA libraries. TCRdb processed the 5' RACE reads again and assigns one entry to each CDR3 protein, with no DNA. The sample totals about 89,000 distinct CDR3 sequences. No antigen has been assigned to these receptors. Sequencing input: naive CXCR3+ CD8+ T cells from blood. Subset meaning: CD45RO-CCR7+CD27+CD95- naive CD8+ T cells expressing CXCR3 (TNR3+). All receptors come from a human donor in good health. Some clones in this sample may be carry-over from other donors' samples.

J is TRBJ1-1 and V is TRBV6-5; TCRdb returns TRBD1, unconfirmable since there is no DNA. CDR1 and CDR2 (germline): MNHEY, SVGAGI. CDR3 length equals 14 residues. The CDR3 reads CASSYSSGFTEAFF.

V and J are TRBV13 and TRBJ2-7; there is no DNA to check the TCRdb D call of TRBD1. The CDR3 covers 15 residues. Germline CDR1 PRHDT, CDR2 FYEKMQ (reference sequence). The CDR3: CASSQTTGTAYEQYF.

This rearrangement joins TRBV7-9 to TRBJ2-7; TCRdb selects TRBD2, and the lack of DNA leaves this call unchecked. CDR3 length equals 16 residues. Germline V gives CDR1 SEHNR, CDR2 FQNEAQ (reference sequence). This CDR3 reads CASSSRTSGTSYEQYF. Looking up the rest from reference TRBV7-9 and TRBJ2-7 gives the full variable domain: DTGVSQNPRHKITKRGQNVTFRCDPISEHNRLYWYRQTLGQGPEFLTYFQNEAQLEKSRLLSDRFSAERPKGSFSTLEIQRTEQGDSAMYLCASSSRTSGTSYEQYFGPGTRLTVT.

This chain links TRBV5-6 with TRBJ2-1; the D call from TCRdb, TRBD2, cannot be confirmed without DNA. In germline, CDR1 is SGHDT, CDR2 YYEEEE. This CDR3 has 17 amino acids. The CDR3 is CASSLGLAGATWHEQFF.

The chain joins TRBV18 to TRBJ2-1; the TRBD1 assignment by TCRdb is unverifiable without DNA. The CDR3 length is 16 residues. The germline gives CDR1 KGHSH, CDR2 LQKENI. The CDR3 region is CASSLTGTQGLDEQFF.

The CDR3 reads CSVEGGPKNIQYF. The chain is built from TRBV29-1 and TRBJ2-4; lacking DNA, the TRBD1 call made by TCRdb goes unchecked. This CDR3 is built from 13 residues. The V gene's germline CDR1 is SQVTM and CDR2 ANQGSEA.

V usage is TRBV4-1 and J usage is TRBJ2-5; as DNA is missing, the TRBD1 call by TCRdb cannot be tested. CDR1 is MGHRA and CDR2 is YSYEKL in the germline V gene. The CDR3 consists of 16 residues. CDR3: CASSPDPGHDQETQYF.

The chain has TRBV5-1 and TRBJ2-7; the TCRdb D gene call, TRBD2, has no DNA to confirm it. The germline V gene has CDR1 SGHRS and CDR2 YFSETQ. This CDR3 spans 14 amino acids. CDR3 region: CASSFEGSSYEQYF. Complete variable domain (other parts from reference TRBV5-1 and TRBJ2-7): KAGVTQTPRYLIKTRGQQVTLSCSPISGHRSVSWYQQTPGQGLQFLFEYFSETQRNKGNFPGRFSGRQFSNSRSEMNVSTLELGDSALYLCASSFEGSSYEQYFGPGTRLTVT.

The chain employs TRBV20-1 and TRBJ2-7; TCRdb picks TRBD1, but there is no DNA to check that call. The CDR3 totals 16 residues. Looked up from germline, CDR1 is DFQATT and CDR2 is SNEGSKA (reference sequence). The CDR3 region is CSARGGPHTSSYEQYF.

V gene TRBV7-8 combines with J gene TRBJ1-1; TCRdb's assignment of TRBD1 cannot be checked, as there is no DNA. This CDR3 contains 16 residues. CDR1 and CDR2 from the germline V gene are SGHVS and FQNEAQ. The CDR3 loop is CASSIREGGPRTEAFF.

The CDR3 region is CSVDVGYQETQYF. The chain is built from TRBV29-1 and TRBJ2-5. Germline V gene lookup returns CDR1 SQVTM and CDR2 ANQGSEA. The CDR3 is made up of 13 amino acids.

V usage is TRBV5-6 and J usage is TRBJ2-1. This CDR3 is built from 18 residues. From germline, CDR1 is SGHDT and CDR2 YYEEEE. Here the CDR3 reads CASSLGHEPPSGDNEQFF.

V gene TRBV29-1 combines with J gene TRBJ2-5; checking the TCRdb D call of TRBD2 is not possible without DNA. This CDR3 contains 12 residues. In germline, CDR1 is SQVTM, CDR2 ANQGSEA. This CDR3 reads CSAAGFVETQYF.